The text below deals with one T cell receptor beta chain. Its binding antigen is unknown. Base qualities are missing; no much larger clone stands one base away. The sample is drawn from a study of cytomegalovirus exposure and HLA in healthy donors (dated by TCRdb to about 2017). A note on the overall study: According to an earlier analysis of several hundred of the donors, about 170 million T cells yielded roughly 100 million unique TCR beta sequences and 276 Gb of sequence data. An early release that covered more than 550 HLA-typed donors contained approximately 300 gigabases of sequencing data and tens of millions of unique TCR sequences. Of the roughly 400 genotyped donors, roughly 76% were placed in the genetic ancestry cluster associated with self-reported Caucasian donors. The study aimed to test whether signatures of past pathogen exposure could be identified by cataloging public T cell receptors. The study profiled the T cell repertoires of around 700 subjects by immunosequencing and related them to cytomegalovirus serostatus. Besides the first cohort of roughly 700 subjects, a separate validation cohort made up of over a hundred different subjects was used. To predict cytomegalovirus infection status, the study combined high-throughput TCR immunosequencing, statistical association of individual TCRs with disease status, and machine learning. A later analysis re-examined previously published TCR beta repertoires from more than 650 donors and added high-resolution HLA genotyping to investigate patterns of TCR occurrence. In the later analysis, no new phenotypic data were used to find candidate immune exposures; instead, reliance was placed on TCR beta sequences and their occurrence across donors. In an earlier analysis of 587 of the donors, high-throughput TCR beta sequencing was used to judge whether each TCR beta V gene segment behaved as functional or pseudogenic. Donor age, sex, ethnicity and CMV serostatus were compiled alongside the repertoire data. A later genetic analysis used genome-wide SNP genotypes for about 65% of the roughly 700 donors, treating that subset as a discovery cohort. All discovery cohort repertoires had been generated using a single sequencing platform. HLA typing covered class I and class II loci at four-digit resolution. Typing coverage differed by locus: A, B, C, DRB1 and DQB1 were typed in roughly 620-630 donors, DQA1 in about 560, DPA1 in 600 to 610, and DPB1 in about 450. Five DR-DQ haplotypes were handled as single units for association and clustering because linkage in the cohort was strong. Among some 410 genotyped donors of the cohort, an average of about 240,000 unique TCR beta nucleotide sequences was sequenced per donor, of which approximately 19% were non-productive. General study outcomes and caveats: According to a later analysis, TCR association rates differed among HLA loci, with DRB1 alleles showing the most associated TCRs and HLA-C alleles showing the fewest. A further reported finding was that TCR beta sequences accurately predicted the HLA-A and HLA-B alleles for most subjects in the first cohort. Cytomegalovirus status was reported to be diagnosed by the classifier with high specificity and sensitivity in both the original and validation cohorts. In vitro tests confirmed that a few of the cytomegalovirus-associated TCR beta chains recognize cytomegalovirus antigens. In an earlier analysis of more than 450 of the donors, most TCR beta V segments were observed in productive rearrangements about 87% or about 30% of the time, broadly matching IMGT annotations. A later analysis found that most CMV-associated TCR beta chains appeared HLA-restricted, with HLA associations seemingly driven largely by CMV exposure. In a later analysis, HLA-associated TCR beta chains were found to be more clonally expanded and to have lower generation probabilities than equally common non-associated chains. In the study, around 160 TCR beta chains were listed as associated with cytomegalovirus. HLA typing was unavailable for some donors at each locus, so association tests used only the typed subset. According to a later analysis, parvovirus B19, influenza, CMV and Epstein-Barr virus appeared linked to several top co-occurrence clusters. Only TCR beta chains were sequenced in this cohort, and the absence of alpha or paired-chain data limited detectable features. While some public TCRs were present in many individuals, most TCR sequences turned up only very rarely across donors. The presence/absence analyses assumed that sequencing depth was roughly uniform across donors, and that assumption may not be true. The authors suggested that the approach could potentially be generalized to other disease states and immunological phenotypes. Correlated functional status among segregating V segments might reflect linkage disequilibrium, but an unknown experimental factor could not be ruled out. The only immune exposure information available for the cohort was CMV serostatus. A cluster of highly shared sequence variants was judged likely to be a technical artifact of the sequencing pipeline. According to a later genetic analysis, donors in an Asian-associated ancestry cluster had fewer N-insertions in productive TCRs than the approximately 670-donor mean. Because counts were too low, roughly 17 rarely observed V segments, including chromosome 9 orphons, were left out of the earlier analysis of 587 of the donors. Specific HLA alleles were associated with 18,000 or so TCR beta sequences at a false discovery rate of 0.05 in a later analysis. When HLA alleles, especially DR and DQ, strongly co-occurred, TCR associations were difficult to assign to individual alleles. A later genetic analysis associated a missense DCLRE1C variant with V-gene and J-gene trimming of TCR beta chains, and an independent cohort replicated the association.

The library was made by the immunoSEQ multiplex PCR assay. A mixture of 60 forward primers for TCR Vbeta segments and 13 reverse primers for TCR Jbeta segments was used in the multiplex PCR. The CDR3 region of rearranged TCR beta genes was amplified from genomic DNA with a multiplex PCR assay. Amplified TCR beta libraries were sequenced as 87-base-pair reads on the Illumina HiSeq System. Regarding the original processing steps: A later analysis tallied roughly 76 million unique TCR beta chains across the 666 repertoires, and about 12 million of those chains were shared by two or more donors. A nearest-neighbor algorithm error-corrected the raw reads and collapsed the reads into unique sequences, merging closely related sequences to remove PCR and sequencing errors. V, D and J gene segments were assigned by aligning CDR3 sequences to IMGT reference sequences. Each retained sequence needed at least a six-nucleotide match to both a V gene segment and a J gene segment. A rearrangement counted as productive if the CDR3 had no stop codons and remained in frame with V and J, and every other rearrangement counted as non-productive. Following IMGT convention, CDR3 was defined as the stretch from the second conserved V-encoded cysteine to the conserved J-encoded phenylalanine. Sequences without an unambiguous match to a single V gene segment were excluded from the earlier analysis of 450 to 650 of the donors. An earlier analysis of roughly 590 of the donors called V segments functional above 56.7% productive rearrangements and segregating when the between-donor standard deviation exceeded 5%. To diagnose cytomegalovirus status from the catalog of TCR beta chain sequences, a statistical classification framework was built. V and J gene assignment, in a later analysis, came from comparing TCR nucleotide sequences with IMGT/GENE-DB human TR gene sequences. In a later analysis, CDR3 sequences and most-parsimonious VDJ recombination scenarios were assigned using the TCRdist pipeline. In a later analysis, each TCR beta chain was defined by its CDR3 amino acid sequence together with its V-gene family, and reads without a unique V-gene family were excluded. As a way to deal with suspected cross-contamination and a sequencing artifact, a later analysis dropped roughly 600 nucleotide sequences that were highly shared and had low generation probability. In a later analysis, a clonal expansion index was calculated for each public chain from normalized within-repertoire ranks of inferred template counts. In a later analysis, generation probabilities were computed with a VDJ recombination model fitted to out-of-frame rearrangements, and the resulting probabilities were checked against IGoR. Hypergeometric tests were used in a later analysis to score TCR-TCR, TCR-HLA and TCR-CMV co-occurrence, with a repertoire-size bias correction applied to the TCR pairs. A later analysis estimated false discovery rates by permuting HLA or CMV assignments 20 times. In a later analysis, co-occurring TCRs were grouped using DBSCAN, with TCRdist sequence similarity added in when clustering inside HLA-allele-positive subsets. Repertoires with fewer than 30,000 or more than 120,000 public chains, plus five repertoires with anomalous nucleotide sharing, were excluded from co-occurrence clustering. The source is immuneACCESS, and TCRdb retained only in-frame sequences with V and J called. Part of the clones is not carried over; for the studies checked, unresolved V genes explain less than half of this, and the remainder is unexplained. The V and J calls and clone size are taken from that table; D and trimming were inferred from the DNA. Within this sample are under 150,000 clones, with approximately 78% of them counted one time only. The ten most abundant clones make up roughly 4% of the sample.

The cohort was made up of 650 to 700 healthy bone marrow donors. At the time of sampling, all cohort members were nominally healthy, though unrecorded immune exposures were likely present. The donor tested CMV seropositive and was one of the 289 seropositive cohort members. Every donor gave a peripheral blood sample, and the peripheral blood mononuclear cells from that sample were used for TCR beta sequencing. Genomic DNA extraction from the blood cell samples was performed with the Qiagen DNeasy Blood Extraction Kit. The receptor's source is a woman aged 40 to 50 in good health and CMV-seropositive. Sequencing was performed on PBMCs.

The CDR3 has the sequence CASSVGGPVFF. In nucleotides, the sequence is TGTGCCAGCAGTGTTGGGGGCCCGGTGTTTTTT. The chain is made from TRBV2 and TRBJ2-2; TRBD1 could be the D gene, as 6 bases match. The CDR3 starts with the cysteine, ends with the phenylalanine, and has 11 residues. The sequence is cut down to CDR3 DNA, 33 bases in frame from base 1. CDR1 SNHLY and CDR2 FYNNEI were looked up in the germline V gene. V lost 4 bases and J lost 15 bases; the stretch between them is 12 bases long.